Reported below is one T cell receptor (beta chain). The source of the sample is a study of blood T cells in healthy people across ages. For the study at large: About one barcoded beta molecule was captured per two T cells (by template switching).

A sample-barcoded 5' primer and a J-beta primer mix were used in a second PCR of roughly 7 to 11 cycles. TCRdb itself ran the 5' RACE reads through MiXCR, one entry per CDR3 protein. The table includes approximately 850,000 distinct CDR3 sequences, 58% detected once. Germline assignment: CDR1 MNHEY and CDR2 SVGAGI. CDR3 length: 11 amino acids. The germline V and J ends were trimmed by 7 bases and 7 bases, with 10 bases remaining between them. The specimen was blood. The J gene is TRBJ2-5, the V gene TRBV6-5; D possibly corresponds to TRBD2 (5 bases). The source of this sequence is a man aged 25-45 years in good health. CDR3 amino acids: CASISGRTQYF. DNA of the CDR3: TGTGCCAGCATATCTGGGAGGACCCAGTACTTC.